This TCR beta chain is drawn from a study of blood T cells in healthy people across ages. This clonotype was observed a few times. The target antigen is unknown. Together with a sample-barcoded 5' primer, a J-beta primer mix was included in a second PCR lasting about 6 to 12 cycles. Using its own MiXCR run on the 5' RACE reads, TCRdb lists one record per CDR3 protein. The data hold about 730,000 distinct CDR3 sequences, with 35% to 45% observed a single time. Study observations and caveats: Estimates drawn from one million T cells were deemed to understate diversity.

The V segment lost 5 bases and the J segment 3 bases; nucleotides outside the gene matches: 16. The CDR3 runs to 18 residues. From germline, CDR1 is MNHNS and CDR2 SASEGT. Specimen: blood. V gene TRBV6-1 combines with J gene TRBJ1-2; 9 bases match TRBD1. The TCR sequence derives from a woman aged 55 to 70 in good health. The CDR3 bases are TGTGCCAGCAGTCAATCGTTACAACAGGGGGCGCGAGACTATGGCTACACCTTC. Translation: CASSQSLQQGARDYGYTF.